This passage covers 26 T cell receptor beta chains from one sample sequenced in a study of cytomegalovirus exposure and HLA in healthy donors. 60 Vbeta and 13 Jbeta primers were used in PCR. Assay used: immunoSEQ multiplex PCR; TCRdb lists only in-frame clones, some missing. The table lists around 230,000 clones, over 60% of them singletons. The specimen was PBMCs. The source is a male donor in good health and CMV-seronegative.

The CDR3 is CASSPPTDHNEQFF. CDR3 sequence (DNA): TGTGCCAGCAGCCCCCCGACTGATCACAATGAGCAGTTCTTC. The chain combines TRBV7-8 with TRBJ2-1; D remains unclear. CDR1 is SGHVS, CDR2 FQNEAQ, per germline. Between the trimmed V and J ends, which lost 5 bases and 5 bases, there was a span of 13 bases. This CDR3 has 14 amino acids. The variable domain in full, with the rest retrieved from reference TRBV7-8 and TRBJ2-1, is GAGVSQSPRYKVAKRGQDVALRCDPISGHVSLFWYQQALGQGPEFLTYFQNEAQLDKSGLPSDRFFAERPEGSVSTLKIQRTQQEDSAVYLCASSPPTDHNEQFFGPGTRLTVL.

The chain joins TRBV7-3 to TRBJ1-4; D is ambiguous. Trimming took 1 base from V and 3 from J, leaving 9 bases between them. CDR1 SGHTA and CDR2 FQGTGA come from the germline V gene. The CDR3 spans 15 residues. CDR3 in amino acids: CASSLSGQPNEKLFF. In nucleotides, the CDR3 is TGTGCCAGCAGCTTAAGCGGGCAGCCTAATGAAAAACTGTTTTTT.

This rearrangement joins TRBV25-1 to TRBJ1-1; D gene unclear. Germline V gives CDR1 MGHDK, CDR2 SYGVNS. This CDR3 has 15 amino acids. V lost 6 bases to trimming and J lost 1 base, with 15 bases between them. The CDR3 nucleotides read TGTGCCAGCAGCCCTTCATTAGGCGGGAACACTGAAGCTTTCTTT. Its protein product is CASSPSLGGNTEAFF.

This chain uses TRBV9 with TRBJ2-3; D might be TRBD2 (6 bases). CDR3 length equals 16 residues. Trimming shortened V by 3 bases and J by 3 bases, and 17 bases separated the two germline ends. CDR1 SGDLS and CDR2 YYNGEE come from the germline V gene. The CDR3: CASSANMGGATDTQYF. In nucleotides, the CDR3 is TGTGCCAGCAGCGCGAACATGGGGGGAGCAACAGATACGCAGTATTTT.

The chain uses TRBV27 and TRBJ1-2; 9 nucleotides agree with TRBD1. This CDR3 contains 15 residues. CDR1 is MNHEY and CDR2 is SMNVEV in the germline V gene (reference sequence). With V trimmed by 6 bases and J by 4 bases, 9 bases remained unmatched. CDR3 sequence: CASSPPGQGFYGYTF. The CDR3, as DNA: TGTGCCAGCAGCCCCCCGGGACAGGGATTCTATGGCTACACCTTC.

The chain uses TRBV5-1 and TRBJ2-3, with 7 bases matching TRBD1. This CDR3 has 11 residues. The junction had 6 bases not matched to a gene; V was cut back by 7 bases and J by 10 bases. Germline CDR1 SGHRS, CDR2 YFSETQ. CDR3 coding DNA: TGCGCCAGCCAACAGGGGAATGCGCAGTATTTT. The encoded protein is CASQQGNAQYF.

The chain recombines TRBV18 with TRBJ2-5; possible D gene TRBD2, 7 bases. The ends were cut back, 3 bases at V and 2 bases at J, with 16 bases in the middle. The length of the CDR3 is 16 residues. CDR1 and CDR2 from the germline V gene are KGHSH and LQKENI. The CDR3 loop reads CASSPPGRGLQETQYF. The CDR3 nucleotides are TGTGCCAGCTCACCCCCAGGGCGGGGGCTGCAAGAGACCCAGTACTTC.

This clone was recorded a few times. This chain uses TRBV29-1 with TRBJ2-5, with TRBD1 matching over 9 bases. The DNA end lines up better with TRBJ2-7; the J call may be wrong. Germline-derived CDR1 and CDR2 are SQVTM and ANQGSEA. This CDR3 spans 14 amino acids. The CDR3: CSVPGTGSSYEQYF. CDR3 sequence (DNA): TGCAGCGTTCCCGGGACAGGGAGCTCCTACGAGCAGTACTTC.

The V gene is TRBV6-6, the J gene TRBJ1-5; D is ambiguous. Trimming took off 6 bases at V and 2 bases at J, with 17 bases between the two ends. Germline assignment: CDR1 MNHNY and CDR2 SVGAGI (reference sequence). The CDR3 covers 16 residues. The CDR3 DNA reads as TGTGCCAGCAGACATACCGTCGGACTGGGCAATCAGCCCCAGCATTTT. It encodes CASRHTVGLGNQPQHF.

Regarding this clone: A read error may produce the germline difference seen at one junction end. The chain has TRBV5-6 and TRBJ2-1; possibly TRBD1 for D (5 bases). The CDR3 is made up of 14 amino acids. In germline, CDR1 is SGHDT, CDR2 YYEEEE. The CDR3 here is CASSLKGPYNEQLF. CDR3 nucleotide sequence: TGTGCCAGCAGCTTAAAGGGGCCCTACAATGAGCAGCTCTTC.

A word on this clone: At one end, the junction sequence differs from germline, possibly due to a read error. The V gene is TRBV7-7, the J gene TRBJ2-7; 8 bases are shared with TRBD1. Looked up from germline, CDR1 is SSHAT and CDR2 is FNYEAQ (reference sequence). The CDR3 length is 14 residues. The CDR3: CASSPSTGGNEQYF. DNA of the CDR3: TGTGCTAGCAGCCCCTCCACAGGGGGGAACGAGCAGTACTTC.

The chain is built from TRBV19 and TRBJ1-6, with D possibly TRBD1 on 6 matching bases. CDR1 is LNHDA and CDR2 is SQIVND in the germline V gene (reference sequence). Trimming took 3 bases from V and 9 from J, leaving 18 bases between them. The CDR3 consists of 16 residues. CDR3 region: CASSIGFGTNSSPLHF. CDR3 coding DNA: TGTGCCAGTAGTATCGGGTTTGGGACAAATTCTTCACCCCTCCACTTT.

Of note for this clone: The same CDR3 arises from other DNA sequences in this sample as well. The J gene is TRBJ1-5, the V gene TRBV6-5, with D unresolved. CDR3 length: 13 residues. V lost 2 bases and J lost 2, with 4 bases in between. Germline V lookup: CDR1 MNHEY, CDR2 SVGAGI. The CDR3 reads CASSYGRNQPQHF. Written as DNA, the CDR3 is TGTGCCAGCAGTTACGGGCGCAATCAGCCCCAGCATTTT.

This chain joins TRBV30 and TRBJ1-1; 8 nucleotides align to TRBD1. The CDR3 sequence is 13 residues long. The V and J ends lost 4 bases and 5 bases, in that order; junction bases with no gene match: 6. CDR1 and CDR2 (germline): GTSNPN, SVGIG (reference sequence). CDR3 region: CAWTKDRGTEAFF. The DNA for the CDR3 is TGTGCCTGGACCAAAGACAGGGGAACTGAAGCTTTCTTT.

The chain has TRBV7-2 and TRBJ1-4, with D maybe TRBD1 (5 bases). Trimming left V 5 bases short and J 4 bases short, with 14 bases between. The V gene's germline CDR1 is SGHTA and CDR2 FQGNSA. The CDR3 length is 15 residues. CDR3 sequence: CASSRRTGLNEKLFF. CDR3 sequence (DNA): TGTGCCAGCAGCCGACGGACGGGACTTAATGAAAAACTGTTTTTT.

This chain links TRBV2 with TRBJ2-7; D may be TRBD1 (5 bases). Trimming left V 3 bases short and J 2 bases short, with 11 bases between. Germline V CDR1 and CDR2: SNHLY, FYNNEI. This CDR3 region has 14 residues. The CDR3 is CASSEQGPTYEQYF. CDR3 bases: TGTGCCAGCAGTGAGCAGGGCCCCACCTACGAGCAGTACTTC.

The chain recombines TRBV13 with TRBJ1-4; 11 bases agree with TRBD1. The CDR3 spans 18 residues. V shed 5 bases, J shed 2 bases, and the junction held 10 bases outside the gene matches. The germline CDR1 and CDR2 sequences are PRHDT and FYEKMQ (reference sequence). The CDR3 DNA reads as TGTGCCAGCAGCCCACCCCGGACAGGGGGCGTCACTAATGAAAAACTGTTTTTT. Translating gives CASSPPRTGGVTNEKLFF. Full variable domain (rest looked up from reference TRBV13 and TRBJ1-4): AAGVIQSPRHLIKEKRETATLKCYPIPRHDTVYWYQQGPGQDPQFLISFYEKMQSDKGSIPDRFSAQQFSDYHSELNMSSLELGDSALYFCASSPPRTGGVTNEKLFFGSGTQLSVL.

The CDR3, as DNA: TGCAGCGTTGGTGAAGTGAGCCACGAGCAGTACTTC. Protein sequence: CSVGEVSHEQYF. This sequence joins TRBV29-1 and TRBJ2-7; the D is unclear. Trimming cost V 4 bases and J 5 bases, with 12 bases left between them. Germline V gene sequence: CDR1 SQVTM, CDR2 ANQGSEA. The CDR3 spans 12 residues.

The rearrangement uses TRBV7-3 and TRBJ2-7; perhaps TRBD2 as D (5 bases). V was shortened by 6 bases and J by 6 bases, with 15 bases between the two germline ends. CDR1 and CDR2 from the germline V gene are SGHTA and FQGTGA. This CDR3 comprises 13 residues. The DNA for the CDR3 is TGTGCCAGCAGTCTAGCTCTAAGAAGCGAGCAGTACTTC. Amino acids: CASSLALRSEQYF. Full variable domain (missing parts from reference TRBV7-3 and TRBJ2-7): GAGVSQTPSNKVTEKGKYVELRCDPISGHTALYWYRQSLGQGPEFLIYFQGTGAADDSGLPNDRFFAVRPEGSVSTLKIQRTERGDSAVYLCASSLALRSEQYFGPGTRLTVT.

Turning to this clone: A junction end diverges from the germline sequence, so it may reflect a read error. The chain links TRBV7-8 to TRBJ1-3, with D unresolved. This CDR3 region has 14 residues. CDR1 is SGHVS, CDR2 FQNEAQ, per germline. The CDR3 reads CASSQQTSGSTIYF. CDR3 sequence (DNA): TGTGCCAGCAGCCAACAGACATCTGGAAGCACCATATATTTT.

The chain employs TRBV7-9 and TRBJ2-7; no reliable D call. V lost 3 bases to trimming and J lost 3 bases, with 6 bases between them. This CDR3 is built from 12 residues. Germline V gene sequence: CDR1 SEHNR, CDR2 FQNEAQ (reference sequence). The CDR3, as DNA: TGTGCCAGCAGCTTCCGACTCTACGAGCAGTACTTC. Protein sequence: CASSFRLYEQYF.

This clone was found once. CDR3 sequence: CASSLARGNEQYF. Here the CDR3 DNA reads TGTGCCAGCAGCTTGGCCAGGGGGAACGAGCAGTACTTC. The chain couples TRBV5-4 to TRBJ2-5; 7 bases are shared with TRBD1. The J call may be in error: the DNA end matches TRBJ2-7 better. Germline V gene sequence: CDR1 SGHNT, CDR2 YYREEE (reference sequence). This CDR3 has 13 amino acids.

The genes are TRBV4-1 and TRBJ2-7; D may be TRBD1 (5 bases). The CDR3 spans 15 residues. V was trimmed by 6 bases and J by 5 bases, leaving 20 bases between them. Looked up from germline, CDR1 is MGHRA and CDR2 is YSYEKL. The CDR3 bases are TGCGCCAGCAGGCCGATAGGGGAAACCAGCCACGAGCAGTACTTC. It is translated as CASRPIGETSHEQYF.

The V and J genes are TRBV5-1 and TRBJ2-2; 9 bases agree with TRBD2. The CDR3 is 15 residues long. CDR1 and CDR2 (germline): SGHRS, YFSETQ. Trimming cost V 7 bases and J 5 bases; bases outside gene matches: 9. The chain's CDR3 is CASRIAGVRTGELFF. DNA for the CDR3: TGCGCCAGCCGGATAGCGGGAGTACGGACCGGGGAGCTGTTTTTT. The entire variable domain, with the rest obtained from reference TRBV5-1 and TRBJ2-2, is as follows: KAGVTQTPRYLIKTRGQQVTLSCSPISGHRSVSWYQQTPGQGLQFLFEYFSETQRNKGNFPGRFSGRQFSNSRSEMNVSTLELGDSALYLCASRIAGVRTGELFFGEGSRLTVL.

This clone was recorded only once. The V and J genes are TRBV19 and TRBJ1-2, with D uncertain. This CDR3 has 12 residues. Trimming left V 5 bases short and J 2 bases short, with 6 bases between. Germline V gene data show CDR1 as LNHDA and CDR2 as SQIVND (reference sequence). CDR3: CASSWANYGYTF. As DNA, the CDR3 is TGTGCCAGTAGTTGGGCCAACTATGGCTACACCTTC.

The chain uses TRBV9 and TRBJ2-1; 7 bases are shared with TRBD2. The CDR3 has 18 residues. From germline, CDR1 is SGDLS and CDR2 YYNGEE. J was trimmed by 4 bases and V by 0 bases; bases with no gene match: 13. This CDR3 reads CASSVVGGGPGQYNEQFF. For the CDR3, the DNA is TGTGCCAGCAGCGTAGTGGGGGGGGGACCGGGGCAATACAATGAGCAGTTCTTC.